Below are 4 T cell receptor beta chains sequenced from a single sample in a study of cytomegalovirus exposure and HLA in healthy donors. In the PCR, 60 Vbeta and 13 Jbeta primers were used. Generated by immunoSEQ multiplex PCR, the TCRdb table keeps only in-frame clones and is missing some. Of 90,000 to 120,000 clones detected, about 75% appear once; the ten largest clones hold around 5%. The sample taken for sequencing was PBMCs. The receptors here all came from a woman aged 18-35 years in good health and CMV-seropositive.

This chain joins TRBV29-1 and TRBJ2-7, with 9 bases that match TRBD2. The germline CDR1 and CDR2 sequences are SQVTM and ANQGSEA. The CDR3 contains 13 residues. V lost 4 bases to trimming and J lost 2 bases; unmatched junction nucleotides: 3. The CDR3 DNA reads as TGCAGCGTTGGACTAGCGGTTCCCTACGAGCAGTACTTC. As protein: CSVGLAVPYEQYF.

The V call is TRBV30, the J call TRBJ2-7; TRBD2 matches 9 bases. The germline V gene has CDR1 GTSNPN and CDR2 SVGIG (reference sequence). CDR3 length: 13 amino acids. The junction had 2 bases not matched to a gene; V was cut back by 0 bases and J by 5 bases. The CDR3: CAWSVLAGDEQYF. In DNA form, the CDR3 reads TGTGCCTGGAGTGTATTAGCGGGAGACGAGCAGTACTTC.

V and J are TRBV18 and TRBJ2-1, with 12 bases matching TRBD2. This CDR3 has 15 residues. J was trimmed by 7 bases and V by 6 bases; bases with no gene match: 7. Germline V lookup: CDR1 KGHSH, CDR2 LQKENI. CDR3 sequence: CASSFGLAGRNEQFF. CDR3 DNA: TGTGCCAGCTCTTTTGGACTAGCGGGAAGGAATGAGCAGTTCTTC. Together with reference TRBV18 and TRBJ2-1, the CDR3 gives the full variable domain: NAGVMQNPRHLVRRRGQEARLRCSPMKGHSHVYWYRQLPEEGLKFMVYLQKENIIDESGMPKERFSAEFPKEGPSILRIQQVVRGDSAAYFCASSFGLAGRNEQFFGPGTRLTVL.

The rearrangement links TRBV25-1 to TRBJ2-7; D possibly corresponds to TRBD1 (6 bases). Trimming removed 4 bases from V and 1 base from J, with 17 bases in between. Per the germline V gene, CDR1 is MGHDK and CDR2 is SYGVNS. The CDR3 covers 16 residues. CDR3 nucleotides: TGTGCCAGCAGTGCAGCTACAGGGTGGGGATCCTACGAGCAGTACTTC. As protein: CASSAATGWGSYEQYF.